This T cell receptor beta chain is from a study of tumor-infiltrating lymphocytes in primary liver carcinoma. Study context: Samples returned roughly 3.65 to 7.13 million productive TCRbeta reads each. Read depth did not differ significantly between tissue types.

Whole-study results and caveats: CD8+ and CD4+ repertoires went uncompared, the samples being bulk unsorted.

Germline DNA was also extracted, and blood RNA was taken from unsorted whole blood. These patients lived with chronic HBV infection and had never been treated. Sampling before surgery obtained 4 to 5 milliliters of peripheral blood. A constant-region primer primed TCR beta cDNA synthesis from 400 to 600 ng of total RNA. A slightly modified ARM-PCR protocol with three nested multiplex PCR rounds produced these TCR beta libraries. MiXCR, applied by TCRdb to the multiplex PCR reads, yields one record per CDR3 protein. The repertoire has fewer than 350,000 distinct CDR3 sequences, roughly two thirds of them found once; the top ten carry 9%. A note on this clonotype: Its antigen is undetermined. At one end, the junction sequence differs from germline, possibly due to a read error.

Material: peripheral blood. The sequence was obtained from a man in his forties or fifties with primary liver carcinoma and hepatitis B virus infection.

The CDR3 DNA reads as TGTGCCGGCAGTCCAGGGGGGGAAATCACCGGGGAGCTGTTTTTT. Translating it yields CAGSPGGEITGELFF. The V gene is TRBV12-3 or TRBV12-4, the J gene TRBJ2-2; D assignment may be TRBD1 or TRBD2 (7 bases each). The CDR3 sequence is 15 residues long.